This T cell receptor beta chain was retrieved from a study of blood T cell repertoires in COVID-19. Study-wide context: Samples of COVID-19 (acute and convalescent) were obtained from the United States, Italy and Spain. T cells, B-cell-depleted T cells, or PBMCs provided the cDNA or gDNA that served as material.

Per the authors' pipeline: Cell counts per sample came from amplifying reference gene primers. TCRdb keeps only in-frame clones here, not all; method: immunoSEQ multiplex PCR. That table is the source of V, J and clone size, and D and trimming were worked out from the DNA. The sample has 150,000 or so clones, 83% seen once; the top ten hold about an eighth. Followed over time, Seattle patients had been enrolled while infection was active. The clonotype originates from a woman aged 60-75 years with COVID-19, enrolled during active disease. Sample: peripheral blood.

CDR3 amino acids: CASSRTGGSYEQYF. In nucleotides, the CDR3 is TGTGCCAGCAGTCGGACAGGAGGCTCCTACGAGCAGTACTTC. The rearrangement links TRBV9 to TRBJ2-7; 7 bases map to TRBD1. V lost 5 bases, J lost 0 bases, and 5 bases stayed unmatched. CDR1 is SGDLS, CDR2 YYNGEE, per germline. This CDR3 has 14 amino acids.